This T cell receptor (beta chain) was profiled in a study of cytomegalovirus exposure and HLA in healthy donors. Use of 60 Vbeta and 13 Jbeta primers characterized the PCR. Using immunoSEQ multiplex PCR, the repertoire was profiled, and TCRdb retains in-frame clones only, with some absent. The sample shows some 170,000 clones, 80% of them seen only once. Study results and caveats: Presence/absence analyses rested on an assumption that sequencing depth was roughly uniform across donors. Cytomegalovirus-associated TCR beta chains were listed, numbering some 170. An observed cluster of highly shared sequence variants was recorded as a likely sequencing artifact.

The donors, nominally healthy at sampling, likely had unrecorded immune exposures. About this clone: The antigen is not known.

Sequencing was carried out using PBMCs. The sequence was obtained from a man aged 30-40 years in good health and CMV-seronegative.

The CDR3, as DNA: TGCAGCGGAAAAGAGGACAGGGGAAGAGGCTACACCTTC. This encodes CSGKEDRGRGYTF. The chain joins TRBV29-1 to TRBJ1-2; 9 bases match TRBD1. Germline CDR1 is SQVTM and CDR2 is ANQGSEA. J lost 8 bases, V lost 7 bases, and 11 bases had no gene match. This CDR3 is 13 amino acids long.